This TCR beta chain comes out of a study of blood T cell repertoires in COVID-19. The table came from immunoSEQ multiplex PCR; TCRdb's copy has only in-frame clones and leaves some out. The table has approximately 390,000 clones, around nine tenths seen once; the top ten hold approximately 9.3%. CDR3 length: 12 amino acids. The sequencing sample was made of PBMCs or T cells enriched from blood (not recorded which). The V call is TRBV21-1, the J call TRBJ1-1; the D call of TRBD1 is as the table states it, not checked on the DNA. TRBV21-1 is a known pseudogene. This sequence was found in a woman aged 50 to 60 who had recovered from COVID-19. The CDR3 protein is CASSKVGQEAFF. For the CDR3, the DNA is TGTGCCAGCAGCAAAGTGGGCCAAGAAGCTTTCTTT.